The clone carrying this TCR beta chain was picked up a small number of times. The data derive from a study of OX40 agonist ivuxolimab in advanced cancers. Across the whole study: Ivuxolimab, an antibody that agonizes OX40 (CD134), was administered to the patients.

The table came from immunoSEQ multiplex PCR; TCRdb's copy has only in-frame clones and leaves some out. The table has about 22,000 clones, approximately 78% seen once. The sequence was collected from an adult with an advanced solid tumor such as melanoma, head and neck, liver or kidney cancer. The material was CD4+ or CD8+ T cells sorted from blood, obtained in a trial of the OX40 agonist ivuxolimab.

CDR3 residues: CASSLIGSEAFF. The DNA for the CDR3 is TGTGCCAGCAGCTTAATCGGATCTGAAGCTTTCTTT. This chain uses TRBV7-2 with TRBJ1-1; D not certain. Germline lookup yields CDR1 SGHTA and CDR2 FQGNSA. The CDR3 runs to 12 residues. Deletions cut 2 bases from V and 6 bases from J, with 7 bases between. Based on the CDR3 plus reference TRBV7-2 and TRBJ1-1, the full variable domain is GAGVSQSPSNKVTEKGKDVELRCDPISGHTALYWYRQSLGQGLEFLIYFQGNSAPDKSGLPSDRFSAERTGGSVSTLTIQRTQQEDSAVYLCASSLIGSEAFFGQGTRLTVV.